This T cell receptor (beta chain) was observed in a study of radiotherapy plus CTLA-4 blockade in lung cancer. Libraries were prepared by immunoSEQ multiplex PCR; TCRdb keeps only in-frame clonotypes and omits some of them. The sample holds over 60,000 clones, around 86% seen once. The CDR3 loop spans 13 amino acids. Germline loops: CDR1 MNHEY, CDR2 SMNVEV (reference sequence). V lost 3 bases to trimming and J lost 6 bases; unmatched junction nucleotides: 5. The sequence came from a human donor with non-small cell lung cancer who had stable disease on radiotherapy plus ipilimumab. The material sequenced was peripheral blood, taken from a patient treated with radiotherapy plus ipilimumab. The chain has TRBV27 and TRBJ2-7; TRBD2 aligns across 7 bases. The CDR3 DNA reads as TGTGCCAGCAGTTTGAGCGGGATAGGCGAGCAGTACTTC. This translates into CASSLSGIGEQYF.